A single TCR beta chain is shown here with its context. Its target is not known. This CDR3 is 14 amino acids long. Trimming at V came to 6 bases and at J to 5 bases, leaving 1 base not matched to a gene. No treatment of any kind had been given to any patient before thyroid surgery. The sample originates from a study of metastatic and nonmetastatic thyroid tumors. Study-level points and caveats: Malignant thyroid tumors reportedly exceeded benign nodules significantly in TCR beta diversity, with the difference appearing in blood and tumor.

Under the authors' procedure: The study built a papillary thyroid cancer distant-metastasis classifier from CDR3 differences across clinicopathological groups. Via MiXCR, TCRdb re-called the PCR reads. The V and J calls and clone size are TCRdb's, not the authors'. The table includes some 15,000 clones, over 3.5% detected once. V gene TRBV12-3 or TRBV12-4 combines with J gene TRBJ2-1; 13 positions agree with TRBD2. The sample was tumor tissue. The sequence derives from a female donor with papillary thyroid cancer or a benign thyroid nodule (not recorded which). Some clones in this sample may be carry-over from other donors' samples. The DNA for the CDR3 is TGTGCCAGCAGAGGACTAGCGGGGGACAATGAGCAGTTCTTC. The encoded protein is CASRGLAGDNEQFF.